A single sample is the source of the 10 T cell receptor beta chains below, sequenced in a study of blood T cells in healthy people across ages (dated by TCRdb to the mid-2010s). To prepare the library, 5' RACE was applied. The sample was run on an Illumina HiSeq 2500. A second PCR of roughly 7 to 11 cycles was performed with a sample-barcoded 5' primer and a J-beta primer mix. Clones were called with MiXCR by TCRdb after fastp trimmed the public reads at Q25, and only in-frame beta chains were retained. Rows with a matching CDR3 protein are joined into one entry that keeps the most common DNA and genes. Here the sample has 1.5 million to 2 million distinct CDR3 sequences; less than 50% occur a single time. The biggest ten clones account for 2.1% of the sample. Sequences were obtained from blood. These receptors all stem from a woman aged 40 to 50 in good health.

The gene calls are TRBV7-6 and TRBJ2-5; 7 nucleotides agree with TRBD1. Per the germline V gene, CDR1 is SGHVS and CDR2 is FNYEAQ. With V trimmed by 5 bases and J by 4 bases, 10 bases remained unmatched. This CDR3 is built from 15 residues. The CDR3 DNA reads TGTGCCAGCAGCCCGAGACAGGGTGGGCGAGAGACCCAGTACTTC. This translates into CASSPRQGGRETQYF.

This chain links TRBV7-2 with TRBJ2-6; D perhaps matches TRBD1 (5 bases). The CDR3 is 15 residues long. Germline V CDR1 and CDR2: SGHTA, FQGNSA. V was clipped by 5 bases and J by 4 bases, with 12 bases between them. The CDR3 loop is CASSLRVPGANVLTF. The CDR3 DNA reads TGTGCCAGCAGCCTCAGGGTACCGGGGGCCAACGTCCTGACTTTC.

The chain carries TRBV27 and TRBJ2-2; 7 bases align to TRBD2. V dropped 2 bases and J dropped 2; count of bases not matched to a gene: 8. Germline lookup yields CDR1 MNHEY and CDR2 SMNVEV (reference sequence). The CDR3 sequence is 17 residues long. The CDR3 here is CASSLSLGDYNTGELFF. The CDR3, as DNA: TGTGCCAGCAGTTTAAGTTTAGGGGACTACAACACCGGGGAGCTGTTTTTT.

The genes are TRBV20-1 and TRBJ2-3; TRBD2 matches 8 bases. CDR3 length equals 15 residues. Germline CDR1 and CDR2: DFQATT and SNEGSKA (reference sequence). V gave up 7 bases and J gave up 2 bases; unmatched junction bases: 11. CDR3 loop: CSVPTRGGYTDTQYF. As DNA, the CDR3 is TGCAGTGTCCCAACTCGGGGGGGATACACAGATACGCAGTATTTT.

The chain links TRBV7-2 to TRBJ2-1; D may be TRBD1 or TRBD2 (5 bases each). The CDR3 totals 15 residues. Germline loops: CDR1 SGHTA, CDR2 FQGNSA. Trimming left V 5 bases short and J 5 bases short, with 16 bases between. The CDR3 sequence is CASSLHRDGHNEQFF. CDR3 sequence (DNA): TGTGCCAGCAGCCTACACCGGGACGGGCACAATGAGCAGTTCTTC.

This chain links TRBV4-2 with TRBJ2-5; D may correspond to TRBD1 or TRBD2 (5 bases each). V was trimmed by 1 base and J by 5 bases, leaving 23 bases between them. Per the germline V gene, CDR1 is LGHNA and CDR2 is YNFKEQ. The CDR3 extends over 18 amino acids. In nucleotides, the CDR3 is TGTGCCAGCAGCCAAGGCAATCCGGGACCCTCCCGGAGGGAGACCCAGTACTTC. Its translation is CASSQGNPGPSRRETQYF.

This clonotype showed up just a few times. The J gene is TRBJ2-4, the V gene TRBV20-1; either TRBD1 or TRBD2 may supply D (5 bases each). With the DNA end fitting TRBJ2-7 better, the J assignment may be wrong. The CDR3 runs to 16 residues. Per germline, CDR1 DFQATT and CDR2 SNEGSKA (reference sequence). CDR3 DNA: TGCAGTGCTGGAAAAACCAGCGGTAGGGGATTTTTCGAGCAGTACTTC. This codes for CSAGKTSGRGFFEQYF.

The chain uses TRBV7-2 and TRBJ1-1; D might be TRBD1 (6 bases). The germline gives CDR1 SGHTA, CDR2 FQGNSA. The CDR3 is made up of 14 amino acids. V was pared by 5 bases and J by 0 bases, with 10 bases between. CDR3 sequence (DNA): TGTGCCAGCAGCCAGCAGGGGATGAACACTGAAGCTTTCTTT. Translated: CASSQQGMNTEAFF.

The chain employs TRBV28 and TRBJ2-1; the D call may be TRBD1 or TRBD2 (5 bases each). This CDR3 comprises 12 residues. V was cut by 10 bases and J by 8 bases, with 15 bases left in between. Germline values: CDR1 MDHEN, CDR2 SYDVKM. The CDR3 nucleotides read TGTGCCACCCGTGGCTGGGGGTATGAGCAGTTCTTC. Translating it yields CATRGWGYEQFF.

This chain joins TRBV12-3 or TRBV12-4 and TRBJ1-1; D unclear. The V end was cut by 6 bases, the J end by 6 bases, with 8 bases between. The CDR3 totals 11 residues. The CDR3 sequence: CASSALAEAFF. Written as DNA, the CDR3 is TGTGCCAGCAGCGCTCTAGCTGAAGCTTTCTTT.